This T cell receptor beta chain was observed in a study of T cell responses to AZD1222 COVID-19 vaccine. Whole-study findings and limits: Among those given AZD1222, only 6 or 7 were seropositive at baseline.

V shed 4 bases and J 7 bases; nucleotides not matched to a gene: 4. This CDR3 is built from 13 residues. CDR1 is SGHDT and CDR2 is YYEEEE in the germline V gene. The table came from immunoSEQ multiplex PCR; TCRdb's copy has only in-frame clones and leaves some out. The sample has approximately 99,000 clones, roughly nine tenths seen once. As for this clone: Its antigen remains unidentified.

The clonotype comes from an adult in good health. The chain has TRBV5-6 and TRBJ1-1; 10 nucleotides align to TRBD1. The material sequenced was peripheral blood, taken on day 0 of MenACWY control vaccination. The CDR3 DNA reads as TGTGCCAGCAGCGCGGGACAGGGGATTGAAGCTTTCTTT. Translation gives CASSAGQGIEAFF.